Below, 30 T cell receptor beta chains from the same sample are listed, as sequenced in a study of T-cell reconstitution after alpha-beta-depleted transplantation in children. Unique molecular identifiers were used to barcode this TCRbeta library. TCRdb reprocessed the PCR reads via MiXCR and lists one record per CDR3 protein. The sample contains around 140,000 distinct CDR3 sequences, 8% to 10% of which appear only once. This specimen consisted of PBMCs, mostly from graft donor cells, obtained 180 days after TCRalphabeta/CD19-depleted stem cell transplant. The source of these receptors is a female patient between 2 and 15 years old who had a stem cell transplant for congenital amegakaryocytic thrombocytopenia, so the T cells may come from the graft donor.

This clonotype was observed a few times. The chain combines TRBV5-1 with TRBJ2-5; D is possibly TRBD1 (5 bases). Germline V CDR1 and CDR2: SGHRS, YFSETQ. This CDR3 comprises 13 residues. Trimming took 6 bases from V and 3 from J, leaving 12 bases between them. This CDR3 is CASNLGVEETQYF. CDR3 nucleotide sequence: TGCGCCAGCAACTTAGGGGTGGAAGAGACCCAGTACTTC. The complete variable domain, with remaining parts taken from reference TRBV5-1 and TRBJ2-5, reads KAGVTQTPRYLIKTRGQQVTLSCSPISGHRSVSWYQQTPGQGLQFLFEYFSETQRNKGNFPGRFSGRQFSNSRSEMNVSTLELGDSALYLCASNLGVEETQYFGPGTRLLVL.

This clonotype has ten or more counts. The chain is built from TRBV28 and TRBJ1-2, with 9 positions matching TRBD1. The CDR3 has 15 residues. Per germline, CDR1 MDHEN and CDR2 SYDVKM. V shed 5 bases, J shed 7 bases, and the junction held 11 bases outside the gene matches. This chain's CDR3 is CASSPPGQGRGGYTF. The CDR3 coding sequence is TGTGCCAGCAGTCCCCCGGGACAGGGAAGAGGTGGCTACACCTTC.

The genes are TRBV24-1 and TRBJ2-3, with D perhaps matching TRBD2 (5 bases). Germline CDR1 KGHDR, CDR2 SFDVKD. V was trimmed by 1 base and J by 4 bases, leaving 17 bases between them. This CDR3 has 17 residues. In nucleotides, the CDR3 is TGTGCCACCAGTGATTTTCGACGGTCGGGAAGGTCAGATACGCAGTATTTT. This encodes CATSDFRRSGRSDTQYF.

This clonotype was recorded once. A clone one base away is much larger, so this may be a read error. The chain combines TRBV10-3 with TRBJ2-7, with TRBD1 matching over 7 bases. With 5 bases clipped from V and 3 bases from J, the junction kept 13 bases outside the gene matches. The CDR3 has 16 amino acids. The germline gives CDR1 ENHRY, CDR2 SYGVKD. The CDR3 sequence is CAISPHRQGPYYEQYF. The CDR3, as DNA: TGTGCCATCAGTCCCCACCGACAGGGCCCCTACTACGAGCAGTACTTC.

This clonotype was seen ten or more times. This rearrangement joins TRBV10-3 to TRBJ2-5; 7 bases are a match to TRBD2. CDR3 size: 15 residues. Germline V gene lookup returns CDR1 ENHRY and CDR2 SYGVKD. The junction had 11 bases not matched to a gene; V was cut back by 10 bases and J by 0 bases. The CDR3 loop reads CATRSGEQYQETQYF. Written as DNA, the CDR3 is TGTGCCACTAGAAGCGGGGAGCAGTACCAAGAGACCCAGTACTTC.

Ten or more counts support this clonotype. V usage is TRBV20-1 and J usage is TRBJ2-7, with 8 positions matching TRBD1. V dropped 3 bases and J dropped 0; count of bases not matched to a gene: 4. The CDR3 has 14 amino acids. Germline V gene data show CDR1 as DFQATT and CDR2 as SNEGSKA (reference sequence). The CDR3 nucleotides are TGCAGTGCTAGGGCAACAGGGGGCTCCTACGAGCAGTACTTC. Protein sequence: CSARATGGSYEQYF.

This clonotype was seen many times. The V and J genes are TRBV27 and TRBJ1-1, with TRBD1 matching 8 bases. The CDR3 is 16 residues long. Trimming at V came to 0 bases and at J to 5 bases, leaving 8 bases not matched to a gene. The germline V gene encodes CDR1 MNHEY and CDR2 SMNVEV (reference sequence). In DNA form, the CDR3 reads TGTGCCAGCAGTTTATCGAAGAGGACAGGGACAACTGAAGCTTTCTTT. Its translation: CASSLSKRTGTTEAFF.

The table lists this clonotype with many counts. The rearrangement links TRBV20-1 to TRBJ2-7; TRBD2 matches 9 bases. With V trimmed by 1 base and J by 3 bases, 10 bases remained unmatched. Looked up from germline, CDR1 is DFQATT and CDR2 is SNEGSKA (reference sequence). The CDR3 spans 16 residues. The CDR3 region has the DNA TGCAGTGCTAGAGTCACCGCGGGAGGGCTCATCTACGAGCAGTACTTC. It encodes CSARVTAGGLIYEQYF.

This clonotype has at least ten counts. V usage is TRBV28 and J usage is TRBJ1-2, with D tentatively TRBD1 (6 bases). The CDR3 runs to 15 residues. Trimming stripped 5 bases from V and 4 bases from J, with 17 bases between. From germline, CDR1 is MDHEN and CDR2 SYDVKM. Here the CDR3 reads CASSEVGGLSYGYTF. CDR3 nucleotides: TGTGCCAGCAGTGAGGTCGGGGGGCTCAGCTATGGCTACACCTTC.

This clonotype was seen at least ten times. The CDR3: CASSLDRVDNEQFF. The CDR3, as DNA: TGTGCCAGCAGTTTGGACAGGGTCGACAATGAGCAGTTCTTC. This chain connects TRBV6-2 or TRBV6-3 to TRBJ2-1, with 8 positions matching TRBD1. CDR3 length equals 14 residues. Germline V gene sequence: CDR1 MNHEY, CDR2 SVGEGT. V was pared by 4 bases and J by 5 bases, with 4 bases of the junction left unmatched.

This clonotype showed up just once. Just one base apart from a much larger clone, this may be a read error. This chain uses TRBV5-5 with TRBJ1-1; 7 bases map to TRBD1. CDR1 is SGHKS and CDR2 is YYEKEE in the germline V gene (reference sequence). There are 14 residues in the CDR3. Here the CDR3 reads CASSTGQMNTAAFF. The CDR3 region has the DNA TGTGCCAGCAGCACGGGACAGATGAACACTGCAGCTTTCTTT.

The CDR3 DNA is TGTGCCAGCAGCCCTCGACTAGCGGGAGTAAGGCAGTACTTC. Amino acids: CASSPRLAGVRQYF. V is TRBV7-6 and J is TRBJ2-7, with TRBD2 matching over 12 bases. CDR3 length: 14 amino acids. Germline V CDR1 and CDR2: SGHVS, FNYEAQ. J lost 9 bases, V lost 5 bases, and 8 bases had no gene match.

The sample holds many counts of this clonotype. The rearrangement joins TRBV5-1 to TRBJ2-7; possibly TRBD2 for D (6 bases). The CDR3 spans 13 residues. The germline gives CDR1 SGHRS, CDR2 YFSETQ. V was trimmed by 4 bases and J by 3 bases, leaving 11 bases between them. The CDR3 loop reads CASSKAGSYEQYF. The CDR3 DNA reads as TGCGCCAGCAGCAAAGCCGGGAGCTACGAGCAGTACTTC.

This clonotype showed up many times. The J gene is TRBJ2-6, the V gene TRBV5-5, with unresolved D. The ends were cut back, 0 bases at V and 4 bases at J, with 2 bases in the middle. There are 13 residues in the CDR3. Germline V gene sequence: CDR1 SGHKS, CDR2 YYEKEE (reference sequence). CDR3 loop: CASSLVGANVLTF. CDR3 in DNA: TGTGCCAGCAGCTTGGTCGGGGCCAACGTCCTGACTTTC.

This clonotype came up many times. The chain combines TRBV13 with TRBJ1-2; possible D gene TRBD1, 5 bases. This CDR3 comprises 14 residues. Germline CDR1 PRHDT, CDR2 FYEKMQ (reference sequence). Trimming took off 5 bases at V and 4 bases at J, with 14 bases between the two ends. The DNA for the CDR3 is TGTGCCAGCAGCGGCAACAGGCAACTCTATGGCTACACCTTC. It is translated as CASSGNRQLYGYTF.

This clonotype was seen at least ten times. The chain employs TRBV7-9 and TRBJ2-5; D unclear. Germline-derived CDR1 and CDR2 are SEHNR and FQNEAQ (reference sequence). The CDR3 has 12 amino acids. V gave up 2 bases and J gave up 4 bases, with 5 bases separating them. The chain's CDR3 is CASSLPGETQYF. CDR3 bases: TGTGCCAGCAGCTTACCCGGAGAGACCCAGTACTTC.

This clonotype was detected ten times or more. V usage is TRBV6-2 or TRBV6-3 and J usage is TRBJ2-5; D gene ambiguous. V was trimmed by 1 base and J by 5 bases, leaving 14 bases between them. The CDR3 spans 15 residues. Germline loops: CDR1 MNHEY, CDR2 SVGEGT. The CDR3 DNA reads TGTGCCAGCAGTTACTGGGCTCGGAGTGAGGAGACCCAGTACTTC. Protein sequence: CASSYWARSEETQYF.

This clonotype appeared many times. The V call is TRBV5-1, the J call TRBJ1-4; 7 positions agree with TRBD1. Per the germline V gene, CDR1 is SGHRS and CDR2 is YFSETQ. This CDR3 is 16 amino acids long. The V gene end was trimmed by 0 bases and the J gene end by 7 bases; junction bases not matched to a gene: 9. For the CDR3, the DNA is TGCGCCAGCAGCTTGGCGCCCAGGACAGGCGGTGAAAAACTGTTTTTT. This encodes CASSLAPRTGGEKLFF. Full variable domain (rest looked up from reference TRBV5-1 and TRBJ1-4): KAGVTQTPRYLIKTRGQQVTLSCSPISGHRSVSWYQQTPGQGLQFLFEYFSETQRNKGNFPGRFSGRQFSNSRSEMNVSTLELGDSALYLCASSLAPRTGGEKLFFGSGTQLSVL.

The J gene is TRBJ2-7, the V gene TRBV18, with TRBD1 matching over 10 bases. Trimming cost V 8 bases and J 5 bases; bases outside gene matches: 6. Looked up from germline, CDR1 is KGHSH and CDR2 is LQKENI. This CDR3 region has 13 residues. The CDR3 DNA sequence: TGTGCCAGCCACGGGACAGGGGTGAACGAGCAGTACTTC. As protein: CASHGTGVNEQYF.

The chain couples TRBV7-3 to TRBJ2-1; D unclear. CDR1 is SGHTA, CDR2 FQGTGA, per germline. The length of the CDR3 is 14 residues. V lost 4 bases and J 4 bases, leaving 11 bases between the germline ends. The CDR3 reads CASSSPTGYNEQFF. CDR3 bases: TGTGCCAGCAGCTCCCCGACTGGGTACAATGAGCAGTTCTTC.

In this sample, this clonotype turned up a few times. This chain uses TRBV21-1 with TRBJ1-2. TRBV21-1 is a pseudogene locus. The CDR3 sequence is 14 residues long. CDR3 region: CASSKGSSSYGYTF. The CDR3 DNA reads as TGTGCCAGCAGCAAGGGCAGTTCAAGCTATGGCTACACCTTC.

This clonotype was found many times. This chain uses TRBV9 with TRBJ2-1; 8 bases are a match to TRBD2. V lost 6 bases to trimming and J lost 3 bases; unmatched junction nucleotides: 8. Germline CDR1 and CDR2: SGDLS and YYNGEE. The CDR3 extends over 15 amino acids. The DNA of the CDR3 is TGTGCCAGCACCTTAGCGGGATCTGGCTACAATGAGCAGTTCTTC. Amino acids: CASTLAGSGYNEQFF.

Only a few counts were recorded for this clonotype. The chain uses TRBV12-3 or TRBV12-4 and TRBJ2-1; the match to TRBD1 covers 7 bases. The CDR3 is 13 residues long. V shed 7 bases and J 0 bases; nucleotides not matched to a gene: 0. The CDR3 loop is CASNRGSYNEQFF. CDR3 nucleotides: TGTGCCAGCAACAGGGGCTCCTACAATGAGCAGTTCTTC.

This clonotype has only one observation. The rearrangement links TRBV19 to TRBJ1-4, with TRBD1 matching over 8 bases. J was trimmed by 0 bases and V by 2 bases; bases with no gene match: 5. This CDR3 region has 17 residues. Germline CDR1 reads LNHDA; CDR2 reads SQIVND (reference sequence). The CDR3: CASSIWGQAATNEKLFF. The CDR3 DNA reads TGTGCCAGTAGTATATGGGGACAGGCCGCAACTAATGAAAAACTGTTTTTT.

In this sample, this clonotype turned up many times. This chain links TRBV5-1 with TRBJ1-5, with no clear D. This CDR3 contains 14 residues. Trimming removed 2 bases from V and 0 bases from J, with 6 bases in between. The germline CDR1 and CDR2 sequences are SGHRS and YFSETQ. CDR3 amino acids: CASSFGDSNQPQHF. CDR3 coding DNA: TGCGCCAGCAGCTTTGGAGATAGCAATCAGCCCCAGCATTTT.

This clonotype was recorded a few times. The J gene is TRBJ1-1, the V gene TRBV7-8, with no clear D. Per the germline V gene, CDR1 is SGHVS and CDR2 is FQNEAQ. This CDR3 has 14 amino acids. Trimming left V 0 bases short and J 0 bases short, with 5 bases between. The CDR3 DNA follows: TGTGCCAGCAGCTTAGCAGCTATGAACACTGAAGCTTTCTTT. Translation: CASSLAAMNTEAFF.

This clonotype appeared once. V is TRBV12-3 or TRBV12-4 and J is TRBJ2-7; 14 bases are shared with TRBD2. This CDR3 contains 15 residues. The V gene end was trimmed by 6 bases and the J gene end by 8 bases; junction bases not matched to a gene: 9. CDR3 DNA: TGTGCCAGCAGCGTGGGGACTAGCGGGAGTCATAAGCAGTACTTC. It is translated as CASSVGTSGSHKQYF.

The chain couples TRBV30 to TRBJ2-7; no firm D call. V was cut by 0 bases and J by 0 bases, with 6 bases left in between. CDR1 GTSNPN and CDR2 SVGIG come from the germline V gene (reference sequence). The CDR3 is 13 residues long. The CDR3 coding sequence is TGTGCCTGGAGTGTTTTCCTCTCCTACGAGCAGTACTTC. Translation gives CAWSVFLSYEQYF.

The chain employs TRBV6-2 or TRBV6-3 and TRBJ2-5, with 10 positions matching TRBD2. V trimming: 6 bases; J trimming: 3 bases; junction bases outside the gene matches: 7. Germline lookup yields CDR1 MNHEY and CDR2 SVGEGT. The CDR3 is made up of 15 amino acids. This CDR3 is CASSQPGLAKETQYF. CDR3 DNA: TGTGCCAGCAGCCAACCGGGACTAGCGAAAGAGACCCAGTACTTC.

This clonotype has at least ten counts. The V call is TRBV7-6, the J call TRBJ2-7; 9 nucleotides line up with TRBD2. After removal of 6 bases from V and 2 bases from J, the junction contained 11 bases not matched to a gene. Looked up from germline, CDR1 is SGHVS and CDR2 is FNYEAQ. The CDR3 loop spans 16 amino acids. CDR3 DNA sequence: TGTGCCAGCAGTTGGGGGGCTAGCGGGGCCACCTACGAGCAGTACTTC. Residues: CASSWGASGATYEQYF.